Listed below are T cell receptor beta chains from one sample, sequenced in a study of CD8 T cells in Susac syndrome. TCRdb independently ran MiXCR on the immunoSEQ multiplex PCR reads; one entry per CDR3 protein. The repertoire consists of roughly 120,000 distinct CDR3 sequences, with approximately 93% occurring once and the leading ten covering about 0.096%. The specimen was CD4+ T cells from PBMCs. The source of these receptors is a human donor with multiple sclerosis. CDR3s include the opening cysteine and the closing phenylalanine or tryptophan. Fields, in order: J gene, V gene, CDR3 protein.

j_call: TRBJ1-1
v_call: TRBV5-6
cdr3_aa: CASSNEAEAFF

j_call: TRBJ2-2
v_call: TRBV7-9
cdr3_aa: CASSLGGKGAALATGELFF

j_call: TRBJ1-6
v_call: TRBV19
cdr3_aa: CASSIVTGNNSPLHF

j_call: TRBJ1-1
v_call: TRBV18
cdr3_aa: CASSPRMEGNTEAFF

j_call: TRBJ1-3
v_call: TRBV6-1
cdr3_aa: CASSEPGRSFGGNTIYF

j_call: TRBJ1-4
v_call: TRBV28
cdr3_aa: CASSFQMGREKLFF

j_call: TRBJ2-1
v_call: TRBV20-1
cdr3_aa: CSARGTLPGSYNEQFF

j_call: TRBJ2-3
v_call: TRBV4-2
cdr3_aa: CASRRILGPDTQYF

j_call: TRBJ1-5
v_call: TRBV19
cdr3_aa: CASSYRALGDDQPQHF

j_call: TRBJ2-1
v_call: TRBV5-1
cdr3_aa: CASSGSTGGLVNEQFF

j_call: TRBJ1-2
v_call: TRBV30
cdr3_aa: CAWSVTGVGYTF

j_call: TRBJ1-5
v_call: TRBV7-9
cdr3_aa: CASSSTGNQPQHF

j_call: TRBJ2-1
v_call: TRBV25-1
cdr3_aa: CASSDYYYEQFF

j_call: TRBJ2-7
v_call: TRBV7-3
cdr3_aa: CASSVPSGGPTYEQYF

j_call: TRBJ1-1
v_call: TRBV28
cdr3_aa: CASSPLPGIEAFF

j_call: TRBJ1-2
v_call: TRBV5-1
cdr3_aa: CASSLGDSAGYGYTF

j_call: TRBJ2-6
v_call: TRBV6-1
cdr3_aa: CASSLLNLGANVLTF

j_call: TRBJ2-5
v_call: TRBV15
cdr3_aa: CATSSYRGDQETQYF

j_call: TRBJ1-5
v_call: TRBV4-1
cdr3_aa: CASRYTTRADQPQHF

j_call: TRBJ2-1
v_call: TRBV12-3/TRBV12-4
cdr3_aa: CADEFENNEQFF

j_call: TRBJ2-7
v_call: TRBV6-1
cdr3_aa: CASRAGGVSYEQYF

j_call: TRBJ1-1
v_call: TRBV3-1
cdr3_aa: CASSPARVGTEAFF

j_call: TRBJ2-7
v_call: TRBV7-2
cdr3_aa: CASSRPGQGASEQYF

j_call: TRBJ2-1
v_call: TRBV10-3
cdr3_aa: CAIRWDGPNNEQFF

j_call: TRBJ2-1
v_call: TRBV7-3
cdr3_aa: CASSSGPSSYNEQFF

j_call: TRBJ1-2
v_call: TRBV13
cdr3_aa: CASSHGGGNYGYTF

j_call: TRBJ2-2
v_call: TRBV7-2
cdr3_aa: CASSAEGGFTGELFF

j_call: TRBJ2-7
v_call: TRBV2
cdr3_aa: CAGMTVSYEQYF

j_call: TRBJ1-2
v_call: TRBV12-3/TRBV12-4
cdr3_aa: CASSLLGRGSYTF

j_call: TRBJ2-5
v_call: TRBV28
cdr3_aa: CASSFGQGRETQYF

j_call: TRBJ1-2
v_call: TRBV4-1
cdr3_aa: CASSQEQRGGESYGYTF

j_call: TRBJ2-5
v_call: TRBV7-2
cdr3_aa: CASSQISQETQYF

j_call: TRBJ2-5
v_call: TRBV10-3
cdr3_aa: CAIGGTQETQYF

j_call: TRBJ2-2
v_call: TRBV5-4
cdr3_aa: CASSWRGGRGTGELFF

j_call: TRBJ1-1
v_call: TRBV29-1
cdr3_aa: CSGSDWTEAFF

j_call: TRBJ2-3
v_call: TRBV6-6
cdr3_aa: CASTELAGGPDTQYF

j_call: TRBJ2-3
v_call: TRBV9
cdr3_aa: CASSLTGTAKRGDTQYF

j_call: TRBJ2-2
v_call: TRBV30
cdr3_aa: CAWSHGTGGAGELFF

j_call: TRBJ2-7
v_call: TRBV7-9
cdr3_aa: CASSSWTFYEQYF

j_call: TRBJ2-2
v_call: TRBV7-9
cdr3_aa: CASSRLGTGYGTGELFF

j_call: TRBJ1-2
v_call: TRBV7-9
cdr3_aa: CASSQGDNANYGYTF

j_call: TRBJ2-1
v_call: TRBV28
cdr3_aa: CASSTAREQFF

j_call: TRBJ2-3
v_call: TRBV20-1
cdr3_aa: CSAGGGFPGRTDTQYF

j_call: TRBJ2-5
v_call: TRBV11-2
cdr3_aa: CASSLESGQGETQYF

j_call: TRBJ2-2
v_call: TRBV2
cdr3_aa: CASSEQGLPNTGELFF

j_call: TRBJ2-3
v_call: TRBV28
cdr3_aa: CASNHQSGGATDTQYF

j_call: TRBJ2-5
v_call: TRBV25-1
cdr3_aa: CASSIQGGGETQYF

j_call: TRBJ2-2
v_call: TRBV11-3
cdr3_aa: CASSLSWGANTGELFF

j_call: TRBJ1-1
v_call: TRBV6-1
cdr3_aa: CASSPFRAGASNTEAFF

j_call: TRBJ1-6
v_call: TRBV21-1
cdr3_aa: CASSKVREFDSPLHF

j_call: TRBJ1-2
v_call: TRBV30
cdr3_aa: CAWSVHREGGYTF

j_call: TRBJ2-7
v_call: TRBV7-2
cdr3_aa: CASSRRLAGAVEQYF

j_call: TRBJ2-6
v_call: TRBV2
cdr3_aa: CASSVSSSGANVLTF

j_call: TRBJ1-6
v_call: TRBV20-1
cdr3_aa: CSARDSGSSYNSPLHF

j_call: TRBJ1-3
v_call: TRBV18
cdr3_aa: CASSPQSKGNTIYF

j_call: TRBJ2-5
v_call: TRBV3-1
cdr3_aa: CASSSRAGGGVQETQYF

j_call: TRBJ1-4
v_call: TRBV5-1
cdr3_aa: CASSLRGQGNEKLFF